This TCR beta chain was sequenced for a study of response to subunit inactivated influenza vaccine. Regarding the study as a whole: Each seasonal influenza vaccination recruits few new T cells, the authors suggested.

V shed 5 bases and J shed 0 bases, with 17 bases lying between them. CDR1 is DFQATT and CDR2 is SNEGSKA in the germline V gene (reference sequence). The CDR3 is 16 amino acids. Using its own MiXCR run on the RT-PCR reads, TCRdb lists one record per CDR3 protein. The sample lists fewer than 750,000 distinct CDR3 sequences; 13% to 15% were seen once. Remarks on this clonotype: The antigen remains unidentified.

The TCR comes from a man aged 50 or older who received an inactivated influenza vaccine. This specimen consisted of PBMCs from blood, obtained about 13 days after vaccination. The V call is TRBV20-1, the J call TRBJ2-1, with D tentatively TRBD2 (6 bases). The CDR3 DNA reads TGCAGTGCTTCAGGAAATCGGGAGTACTCCTACAATGAGCAGTTCTTC. Amino acid sequence: CSASGNREYSYNEQFF.